The clone carrying this T cell receptor (beta chain) was seen once. Its matching antigen is unknown. These data belong to a study of PD-L1 blockade in urothelial cancer. Overall study context: Prior chemotherapy in patients spanned 0 to 3 regimens. Analysis of blood occurred 3 weeks (second dose) and 6 weeks after treatment start. Whole-study results and caveats: Patients who had durable benefit saw their tumor-associated blood clones expand more at 3 weeks.

Repertoires were generated with immunoSEQ multiplex PCR, while TCRdb's copy carries only in-frame clones and drops some. The sample yields about 52,000 clones, 84% seen once. Time point specified: pretreatment peripheral blood. The sequence was collected from a man over 45 with urothelial cancer. Sequencing used PBMCs, obtained around atezolizumab (anti-PD-L1) treatment.

The CDR3 protein is CASSYAIGGGNQPQHF. Written as DNA, the CDR3 is TGTGCCAGCAGTTACGCGATAGGGGGCGGCAATCAGCCCCAGCATTTT. This sequence joins TRBV6-6 and TRBJ1-5; TRBD1 matches at 7 bases. Germline CDR1 and CDR2: MNHNY and SVGAGI (reference sequence). This CDR3 is built from 16 residues. Trimming took 2 bases from V and 2 from J; bases not matched to a gene: 6.